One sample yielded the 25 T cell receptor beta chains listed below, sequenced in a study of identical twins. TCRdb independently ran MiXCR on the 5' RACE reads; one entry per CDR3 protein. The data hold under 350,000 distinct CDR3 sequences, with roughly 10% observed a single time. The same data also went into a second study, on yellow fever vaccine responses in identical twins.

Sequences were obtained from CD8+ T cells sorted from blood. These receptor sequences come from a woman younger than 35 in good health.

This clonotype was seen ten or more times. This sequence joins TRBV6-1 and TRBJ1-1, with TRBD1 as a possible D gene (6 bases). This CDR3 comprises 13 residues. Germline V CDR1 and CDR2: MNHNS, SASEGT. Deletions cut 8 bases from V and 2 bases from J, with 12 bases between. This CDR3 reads CASLGGANTEAFF. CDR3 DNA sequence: TGTGCCAGCCTGGGGGGGGCCAACACTGAAGCTTTCTTT.

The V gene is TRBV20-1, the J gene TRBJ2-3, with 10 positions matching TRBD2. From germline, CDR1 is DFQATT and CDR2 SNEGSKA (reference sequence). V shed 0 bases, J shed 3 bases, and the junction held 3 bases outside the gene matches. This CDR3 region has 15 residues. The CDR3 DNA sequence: TGCAGTGCTAGAGATTTACTAGCGGGAACAGATACGCAGTATTTT. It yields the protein CSARDLLAGTDTQYF.

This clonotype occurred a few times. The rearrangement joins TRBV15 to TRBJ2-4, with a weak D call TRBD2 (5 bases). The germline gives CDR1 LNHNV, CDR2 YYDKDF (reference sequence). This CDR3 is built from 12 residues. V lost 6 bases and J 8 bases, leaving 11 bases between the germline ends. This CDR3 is CATSFGKYIQYF. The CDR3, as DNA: TGTGCCACCAGTTTCGGGAAATACATTCAGTACTTC. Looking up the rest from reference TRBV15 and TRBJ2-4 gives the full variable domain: DAMVIQNPRYQVTQFGKPVTLSCSQTLNHNVMYWYQQKSSQAPKLLFHYYDKDFNNEADTPDNFQSRRPNTSFCFLDIRSPGLGDTAMYLCATSFGKYIQYFGAGTRLSVL.

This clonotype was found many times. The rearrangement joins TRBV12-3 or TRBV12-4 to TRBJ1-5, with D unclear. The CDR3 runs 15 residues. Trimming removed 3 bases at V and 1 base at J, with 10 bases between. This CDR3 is CASSLWAESNQPQHF. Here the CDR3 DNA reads TGTGCCAGCAGTTTGTGGGCAGAGAGCAATCAGCCCCAGCATTTT.

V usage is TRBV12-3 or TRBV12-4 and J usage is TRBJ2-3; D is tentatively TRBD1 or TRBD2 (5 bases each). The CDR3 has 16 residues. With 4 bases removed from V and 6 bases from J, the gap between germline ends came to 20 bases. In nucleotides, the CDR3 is TGTGCCAGCAGTTCCCCGACAGACCTAGCAGACGATACGCAGTATTTT. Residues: CASSSPTDLADDTQYF.

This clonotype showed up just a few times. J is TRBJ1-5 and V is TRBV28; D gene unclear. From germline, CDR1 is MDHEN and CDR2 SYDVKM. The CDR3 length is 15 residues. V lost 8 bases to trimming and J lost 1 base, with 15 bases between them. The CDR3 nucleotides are TGTGCCAGCGCCCCATCCGGGTTGAGCAATCAGCCCCAGCATTTT. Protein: CASAPSGLSNQPQHF.

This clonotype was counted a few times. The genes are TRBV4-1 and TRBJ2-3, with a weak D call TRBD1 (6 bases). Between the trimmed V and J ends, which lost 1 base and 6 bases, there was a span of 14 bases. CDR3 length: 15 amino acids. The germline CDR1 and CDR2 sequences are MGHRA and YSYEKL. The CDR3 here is CASSQVPTGSDTQYF. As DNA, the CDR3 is TGCGCCAGCAGCCAAGTTCCTACAGGGTCCGATACGCAGTATTTT.

CDR3 DNA: TGTGCCAGCAGTCAGGTCGGCGGTGTGGATGGCTACACCTTC. This translates into CASSQVGGVDGYTF. J is TRBJ1-2 and V is TRBV25-1; D unresolved. The CDR3 has 14 residues. CDR1 is MGHDK, CDR2 SYGVNS, per germline. Trimming pared 5 bases from V and 6 bases from J, leaving 16 bases between.

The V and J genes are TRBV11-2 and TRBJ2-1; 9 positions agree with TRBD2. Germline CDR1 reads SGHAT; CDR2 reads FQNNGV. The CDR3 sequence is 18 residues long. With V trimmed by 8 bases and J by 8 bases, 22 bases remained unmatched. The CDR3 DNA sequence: TGTGCCAGCTGTTTAGTTGATATGACTAGCGGTGACACGGATGAGCAGTTCTTC. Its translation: CASCLVDMTSGDTDEQFF.

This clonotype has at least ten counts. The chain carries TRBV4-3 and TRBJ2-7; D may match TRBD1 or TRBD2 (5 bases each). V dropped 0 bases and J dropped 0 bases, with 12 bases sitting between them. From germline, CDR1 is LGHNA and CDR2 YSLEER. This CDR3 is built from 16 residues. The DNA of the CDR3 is TGCGCCAGCAGCCAAGATTACCTCGGGACCTCCTACGAGCAGTACTTC. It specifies CASSQDYLGTSYEQYF.

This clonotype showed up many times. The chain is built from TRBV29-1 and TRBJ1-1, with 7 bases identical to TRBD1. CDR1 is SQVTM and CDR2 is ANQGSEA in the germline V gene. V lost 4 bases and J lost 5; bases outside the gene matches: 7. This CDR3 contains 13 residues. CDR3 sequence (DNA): TGCAGCGTTGCCCCCACAGGGGAAACTGAAGCTTTCTTT. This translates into CSVAPTGETEAFF.

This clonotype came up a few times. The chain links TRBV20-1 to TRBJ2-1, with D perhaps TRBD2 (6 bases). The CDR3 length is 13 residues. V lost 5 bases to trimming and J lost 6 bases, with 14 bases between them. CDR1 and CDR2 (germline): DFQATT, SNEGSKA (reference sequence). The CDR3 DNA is TGCAGTGCTGGGGGAATAGCGGTCAATGAGCAGTTCTTC. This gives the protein CSAGGIAVNEQFF.

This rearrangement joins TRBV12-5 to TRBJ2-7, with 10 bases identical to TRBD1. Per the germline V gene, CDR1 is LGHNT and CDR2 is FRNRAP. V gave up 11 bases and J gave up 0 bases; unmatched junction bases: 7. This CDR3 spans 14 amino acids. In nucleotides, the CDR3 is TGTGCTTCGACAGGGACAGGGGACTCCTACGAGCAGTACTTC. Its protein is CASTGTGDSYEQYF.

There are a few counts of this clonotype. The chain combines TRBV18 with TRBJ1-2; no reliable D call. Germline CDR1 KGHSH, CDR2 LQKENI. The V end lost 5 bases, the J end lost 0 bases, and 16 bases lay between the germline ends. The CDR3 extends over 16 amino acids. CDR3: CASSDLVTLANYGYTF. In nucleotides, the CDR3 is TGTGCCAGCTCAGACCTTGTGACTCTAGCTAACTATGGCTACACCTTC.

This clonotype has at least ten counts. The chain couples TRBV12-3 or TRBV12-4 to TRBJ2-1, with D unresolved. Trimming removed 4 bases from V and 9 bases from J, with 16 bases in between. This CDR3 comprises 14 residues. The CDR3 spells CASSSSVSPSEQFF. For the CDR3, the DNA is TGTGCCAGCAGTTCCTCAGTTAGCCCCAGTGAGCAGTTCTTC.

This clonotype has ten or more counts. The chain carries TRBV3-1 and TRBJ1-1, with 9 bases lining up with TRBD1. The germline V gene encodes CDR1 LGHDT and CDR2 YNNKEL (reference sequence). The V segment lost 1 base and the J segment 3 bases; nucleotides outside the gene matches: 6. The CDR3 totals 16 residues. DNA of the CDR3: TGTGCCAGCAGCCAAGGGACAGACAGGGGGTACACTGAAGCTTTCTTT. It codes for CASSQGTDRGYTEAFF.

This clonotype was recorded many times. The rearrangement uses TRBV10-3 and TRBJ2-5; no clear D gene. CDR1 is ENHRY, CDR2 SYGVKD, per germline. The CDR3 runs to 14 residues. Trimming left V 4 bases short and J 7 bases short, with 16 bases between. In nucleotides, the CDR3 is TGTGCCATCAGTGGCCCCGAGGCCGCTGCGACCCAGTACTTC. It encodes CAISGPEAAATQYF.

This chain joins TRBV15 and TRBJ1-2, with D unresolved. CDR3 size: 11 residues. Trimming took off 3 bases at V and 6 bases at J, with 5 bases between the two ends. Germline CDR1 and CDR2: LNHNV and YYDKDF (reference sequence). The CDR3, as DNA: TGTGCCACCAGCAGGGCCGATGGCTACACCTTC. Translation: CATSRADGYTF.

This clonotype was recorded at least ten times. The CDR3 DNA sequence: TGCAGTGCTAGAATGGGCGGCTTTCAAGAGACCCAGTACTTC. Its protein is CSARMGGFQETQYF. The chain recombines TRBV20-1 with TRBJ2-5; D is undetermined. Germline CDR1 reads DFQATT; CDR2 reads SNEGSKA (reference sequence). V shed 2 bases and J shed 2 bases, with 12 bases lying between them. The CDR3 has 14 residues.

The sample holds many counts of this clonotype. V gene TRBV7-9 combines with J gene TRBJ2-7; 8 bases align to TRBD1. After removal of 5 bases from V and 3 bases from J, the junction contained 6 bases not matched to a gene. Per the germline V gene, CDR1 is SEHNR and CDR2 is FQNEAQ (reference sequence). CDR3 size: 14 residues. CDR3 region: CASSARDRNYEQYF. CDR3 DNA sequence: TGTGCCAGCAGCGCCCGGGACAGGAACTACGAGCAGTACTTC.

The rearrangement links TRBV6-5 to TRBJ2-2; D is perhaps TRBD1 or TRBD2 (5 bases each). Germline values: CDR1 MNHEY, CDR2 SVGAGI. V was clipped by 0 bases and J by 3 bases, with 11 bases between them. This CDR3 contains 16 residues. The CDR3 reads CASSYSGGSYTGELFF. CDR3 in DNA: TGTGCCAGCAGTTACTCTGGGGGTTCATACACCGGGGAGCTGTTTTTT.

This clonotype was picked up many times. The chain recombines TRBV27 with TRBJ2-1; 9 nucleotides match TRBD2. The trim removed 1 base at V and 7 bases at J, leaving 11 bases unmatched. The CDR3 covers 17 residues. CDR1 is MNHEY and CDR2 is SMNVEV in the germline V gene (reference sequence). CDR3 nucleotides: TGTGCCAGCAGTTTATACTTATCGGCTAGCGGGGTAAATGAGCAGTTCTTC. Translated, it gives CASSLYLSASGVNEQFF.

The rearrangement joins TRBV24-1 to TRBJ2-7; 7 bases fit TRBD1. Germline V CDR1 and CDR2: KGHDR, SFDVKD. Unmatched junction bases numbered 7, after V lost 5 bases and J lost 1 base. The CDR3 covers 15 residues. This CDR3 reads CATSGPRQGSYEQYF. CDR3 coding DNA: TGTGCCACCAGTGGGCCGCGACAGGGTTCCTACGAGCAGTACTTC.

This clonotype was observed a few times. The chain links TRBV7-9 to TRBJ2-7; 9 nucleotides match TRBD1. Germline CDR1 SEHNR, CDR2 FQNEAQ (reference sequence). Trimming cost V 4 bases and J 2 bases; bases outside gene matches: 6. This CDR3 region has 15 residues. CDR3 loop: CASSSAGTGTYEQYF. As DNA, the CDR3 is TGTGCCAGCAGCTCGGCCGGGACAGGGACCTACGAGCAGTACTTC. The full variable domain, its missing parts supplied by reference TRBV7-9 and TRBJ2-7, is DTGVSQNPRHKITKRGQNVTFRCDPISEHNRLYWYRQTLGQGPEFLTYFQNEAQLEKSRLLSDRFSAERPKGSFSTLEIQRTEQGDSAMYLCASSSAGTGTYEQYFGPGTRLTVT.

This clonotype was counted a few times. The CDR3 DNA reads as TGCGCCAGCAGCCCCGCCGTGGGAAACACCATATATTTT. Translating gives CASSPAVGNTIYF. This chain links TRBV4-3 with TRBJ1-3; D call uncertain. Per germline, CDR1 LGHNA and CDR2 YSLEER. V was clipped by 4 bases and J by 4 bases, with 8 bases between them. This CDR3 has 13 amino acids.